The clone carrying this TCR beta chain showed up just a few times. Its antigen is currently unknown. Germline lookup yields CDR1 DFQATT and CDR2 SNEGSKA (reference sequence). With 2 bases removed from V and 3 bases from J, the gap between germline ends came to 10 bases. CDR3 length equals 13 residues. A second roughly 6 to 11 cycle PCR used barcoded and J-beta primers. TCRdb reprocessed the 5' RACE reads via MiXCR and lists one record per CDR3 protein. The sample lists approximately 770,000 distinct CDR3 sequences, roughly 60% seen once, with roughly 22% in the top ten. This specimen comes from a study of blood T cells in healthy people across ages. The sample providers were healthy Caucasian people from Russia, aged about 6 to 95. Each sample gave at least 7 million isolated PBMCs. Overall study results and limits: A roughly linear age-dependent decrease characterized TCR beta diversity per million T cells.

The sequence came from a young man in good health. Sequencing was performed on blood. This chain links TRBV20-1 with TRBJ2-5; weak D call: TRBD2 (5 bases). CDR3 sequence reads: CSARLARKETQYF. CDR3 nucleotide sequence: TGCAGTGCTAGACTAGCCCGAAAAGAGACCCAGTACTTC.